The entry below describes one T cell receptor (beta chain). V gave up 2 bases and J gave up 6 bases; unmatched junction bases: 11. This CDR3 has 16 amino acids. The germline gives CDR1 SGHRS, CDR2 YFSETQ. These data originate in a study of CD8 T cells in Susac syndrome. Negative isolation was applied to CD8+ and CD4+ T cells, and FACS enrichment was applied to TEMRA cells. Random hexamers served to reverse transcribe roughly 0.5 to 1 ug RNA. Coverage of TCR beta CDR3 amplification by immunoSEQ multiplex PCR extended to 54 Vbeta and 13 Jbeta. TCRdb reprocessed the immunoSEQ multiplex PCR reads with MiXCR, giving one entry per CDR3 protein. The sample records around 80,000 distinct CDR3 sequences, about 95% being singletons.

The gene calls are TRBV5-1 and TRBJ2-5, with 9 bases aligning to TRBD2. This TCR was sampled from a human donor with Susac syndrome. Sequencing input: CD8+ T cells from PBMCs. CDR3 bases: TGCGCCAGCAGCTTCCTAAGCGGGGGGCCGGAAAAGACCCAGTACTTC. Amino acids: CASSFLSGGPEKTQYF.